The next 17 T cell receptor beta chains were all read from a single sample in a study of cytomegalovirus exposure and HLA in healthy donors. This table comes from immunoSEQ multiplex PCR, and its TCRdb copy is limited to in-frame clones, with some not included. Here the sample spans 82,000 or so clones, roughly 95% being singletons. The specimen sequenced was PBMCs. These TCRs come from a woman aged 18-35 years in good health and CMV-seronegative.

The chain joins TRBV7-2 to TRBJ2-7, with 10 bases fitting TRBD1. Germline CDR1 is SGHTA and CDR2 is FQGNSA. J lost 3 bases, V lost 3 bases, and 2 bases had no gene match. This CDR3 is 14 amino acids long. The CDR3 region is CASSLTGGLYEQYF. The DNA of the CDR3 is TGTGCCAGCAGCTTGACAGGGGGCCTCTACGAGCAGTACTTC.

The V call is TRBV9, the J call TRBJ2-5; 9 bases are shared with TRBD2. This CDR3 region has 16 residues. V shed 0 bases, J shed 9 bases, and the junction held 12 bases outside the gene matches. CDR1 and CDR2 from the germline V gene are SGDLS and YYNGEE. The CDR3 protein is CASSVDWASGIQAQYF. In DNA form, the CDR3 reads TGTGCCAGCAGCGTAGATTGGGCTAGCGGGATCCAGGCCCAGTACTTC.

This rearrangement joins TRBV5-1 to TRBJ1-1, with a weak D call TRBD1 (6 bases). Germline loops: CDR1 SGHRS, CDR2 YFSETQ. The CDR3 is 16 residues long. V lost 2 bases and J lost 1, with 15 bases in between. The DNA for the CDR3 is TGCGCCAGCAGCTTTGAGGGACAAGGGAAGAACACTGAAGCTTTCTTT. It translates to CASSFEGQGKNTEAFF.

The J gene is TRBJ1-1, the V gene TRBV15; D is undetermined. Germline loops: CDR1 LNHNV, CDR2 YYDKDF (reference sequence). V lost 1 base and J lost 10, with 22 bases in between. This CDR3 has 16 amino acids. The CDR3 reads CATSRGGSWRSQRAFF. DNA of the CDR3: TGTGCCACCAGCAGAGGCGGGAGCTGGAGGAGTCAGAGAGCTTTCTTT.

The chain has TRBV29-1 and TRBJ1-3; 8 bases line up with TRBD1. Trimming removed 4 bases from V and 4 bases from J; junction bases left unmatched: 6. CDR1 and CDR2 from the germline V gene are SQVTM and ANQGSEA. The CDR3 runs to 14 residues. The CDR3 region is CSVALTGVGNTIYF. The CDR3 nucleotides read TGCAGCGTTGCTCTGACAGGGGTAGGAAACACCATATATTTT.

This clone was seen a few times. The chain recombines TRBV7-8 with TRBJ2-1; D might be TRBD2 (5 bases). This CDR3 is built from 16 residues. Germline V gene sequence: CDR1 SGHVS, CDR2 FQNEAQ. V was cut by 5 bases and J by 7 bases, with 21 bases left in between. The DNA for the CDR3 is TGTGCCAGCAGCCCCCCCCTCCGGCTAGCCGGGAATGAGCAGTTCTTC. It translates to CASSPPLRLAGNEQFF. Supplemented by reference TRBV7-8 and TRBJ2-1, the full variable domain reads GAGVSQSPRYKVAKRGQDVALRCDPISGHVSLFWYQQALGQGPEFLTYFQNEAQLDKSGLPSDRFFAERPEGSVSTLKIQRTQQEDSAVYLCASSPPLRLAGNEQFFGPGTRLTVL.

The chain carries TRBV28 and TRBJ1-1; TRBD1 aligns across 7 bases. This CDR3 contains 14 residues. Germline CDR1 is MDHEN and CDR2 is SYDVKM. J was trimmed by 4 bases and V by 5 bases; bases with no gene match: 7. CDR3: CASSKQGRATEAFF. The CDR3 DNA reads as TGTGCCAGCAGTAAACAGGGGAGAGCCACTGAAGCTTTCTTT.

This clone occurred once. This chain links TRBV7-2 with TRBJ2-1; 11 bases agree with TRBD2. V lost 1 base to trimming and J lost 4 bases; unmatched junction nucleotides: 3. Germline V gives CDR1 SGHTA, CDR2 FQGNSA. This CDR3 is built from 16 residues. DNA for the CDR3: TGTGCCAGCAGCTTAGATAGCGGGGGGGCTTACAATGAGCAGTTCTTC. It yields the protein CASSLDSGGAYNEQFF. The whole variable domain, remainder taken from reference TRBV7-2 and TRBJ2-1, is GAGVSQSPSNKVTEKGKDVELRCDPISGHTALYWYRQSLGQGLEFLIYFQGNSAPDKSGLPSDRFSAERTGGSVSTLTIQRTQQEDSAVYLCASSLDSGGAYNEQFFGPGTRLTVL.

This clone is a singleton in its sample. The V gene is TRBV27, the J gene TRBJ1-1; D is ambiguous. The V gene lost 5 bases and the J gene lost 0 bases, with 13 bases spanning the gap. Per the germline V gene, CDR1 is MNHEY and CDR2 is SMNVEV (reference sequence). The CDR3 consists of 15 residues. The CDR3 sequence is CASSPPGGVNTEAFF. The CDR3 DNA follows: TGTGCCAGCAGTCCCCCGGGCGGGGTGAACACTGAAGCTTTCTTT.

This chain uses TRBV4-3 with TRBJ2-1, with TRBD2 identical over 9 bases. Germline CDR1 is LGHNA and CDR2 is YSLEER. V was clipped by 0 bases and J by 8 bases; unmatched bases: 11. This CDR3 comprises 17 residues. The CDR3 reads CASSQERSSGRKYEQFF. The CDR3 nucleotides read TGCGCCAGCAGCCAAGAAAGATCAAGCGGGAGGAAATATGAGCAGTTCTTC.

The gene calls are TRBV6-5 and TRBJ2-7, with a possible D match to TRBD2 (5 bases). The CDR3 length is 13 residues. V dropped 6 bases and J dropped 4 bases, with 13 bases sitting between them. Germline V lookup: CDR1 MNHEY, CDR2 SVGAGI. The CDR3 DNA is TGTGCCAGCAGCTCGGGATCTCGGTACGAGCAGTACTTC. As protein: CASSSGSRYEQYF.

This clone was picked up one time. The chain employs TRBV12-5 and TRBJ2-2, with 9 bases lining up with TRBD2. The J segment lost 0 bases and the V segment lost 7 bases, leaving 9 bases of the junction unmatched. CDR1 and CDR2 from the germline V gene are LGHNT and FRNRAP. The CDR3 has 17 residues. CDR3 sequence (DNA): TGTGCTAGTGCCCCGACTAGCGGATTTTCGAACACCGGGGAGCTGTTTTTT. Its translation: CASAPTSGFSNTGELFF.

This rearrangement joins TRBV10-3 to TRBJ1-1; 9 bases line up with TRBD1. In germline, CDR1 is ENHRY, CDR2 SYGVKD. This CDR3 is 14 amino acids long. Trimming cost V 2 bases and J 5 bases; bases outside gene matches: 3. The CDR3 sequence: CAISEDRGGTEAFF. CDR3 nucleotides: TGTGCCATCAGTGAGGACAGGGGGGGGACTGAAGCTTTCTTT.

The rearrangement links TRBV7-2 to TRBJ2-2; 9 bases are a match to TRBD2. CDR3 length: 15 amino acids. Germline CDR1 is SGHTA and CDR2 is FQGNSA. Trimming cost V 8 bases and J 6 bases; bases outside gene matches: 10. The CDR3 nucleotides read TGTGCCAGCCTAGACGGCGGGGGGGTGTCCGGGGAGCTGTTTTTT. Amino acid sequence: CASLDGGGVSGELFF.

The rearrangement uses TRBV28 and TRBJ1-2; TRBD1 agrees at 12 bases. Trimming cost V 4 bases and J 8 bases; bases outside gene matches: 8. The CDR3 length is 15 residues. Per the germline V gene, CDR1 is MDHEN and CDR2 is SYDVKM. The CDR3 region has the DNA TGTGCCAGCAGTTCATCCGGGACAGGGGGCCGGGGCTACACCTTC. Protein sequence: CASSSSGTGGRGYTF.

The J gene is TRBJ2-1, the V gene TRBV28, with 9 bases that match TRBD2. V gave up 6 bases and J gave up 8 bases; unmatched junction bases: 11. This CDR3 is 15 amino acids long. Germline V gives CDR1 MDHEN, CDR2 SYDVKM. The CDR3 nucleotides read TGTGCCAGCAGGCCCGGGGCGGGAGGGAGGGATGAGCAGTTCTTC. It encodes CASRPGAGGRDEQFF. The whole variable domain, filled in from reference TRBV28 and TRBJ2-1, reads DVKVTQSSRYLVKRTGEKVFLECVQDMDHENMFWYRQDPGLGLRLIYFSYDVKMKEKGDIPEGYSVSREKKERFSLILESASTNQTSMYLCASRPGAGGRDEQFFGPGTRLTVL.

The rearrangement links TRBV5-1 to TRBJ2-6; D is perhaps TRBD1 (5 bases). The V gene's germline CDR1 is SGHRS and CDR2 YFSETQ. This CDR3 is 18 amino acids long. The V and J ends lost 2 bases and 0 bases respectively, with 15 bases between them. In DNA form, the CDR3 reads TGCGCCAGCAGCTTTAACAGGCCTTCCCCCTCTGGGGCCAACGTCCTGACTTTC. It translates to CASSFNRPSPSGANVLTF. The whole variable domain, remainder taken from reference TRBV5-1 and TRBJ2-6, is KAGVTQTPRYLIKTRGQQVTLSCSPISGHRSVSWYQQTPGQGLQFLFEYFSETQRNKGNFPGRFSGRQFSNSRSEMNVSTLELGDSALYLCASSFNRPSPSGANVLTFGAGSRLTVL.